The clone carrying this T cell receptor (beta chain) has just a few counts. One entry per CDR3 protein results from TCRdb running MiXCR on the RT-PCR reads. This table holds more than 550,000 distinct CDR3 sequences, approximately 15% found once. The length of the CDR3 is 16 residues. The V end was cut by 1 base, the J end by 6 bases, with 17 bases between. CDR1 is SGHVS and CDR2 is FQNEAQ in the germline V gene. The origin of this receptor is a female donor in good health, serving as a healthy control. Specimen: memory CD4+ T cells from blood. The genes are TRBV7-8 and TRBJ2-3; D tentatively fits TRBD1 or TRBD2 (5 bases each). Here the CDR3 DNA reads TGTGCCAGCAGCTTAGAGGGACCAACCGTGGGCGATACGCAGTATTTT. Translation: CASSLEGPTVGDTQYF.